A single sample is the source of the 4 T cell receptor beta chains below, sequenced in a study of blood T cell repertoires in COVID-19. Sequenced by immunoSEQ multiplex PCR; TCRdb stores in-frame clones only, minus some. The sample comprises 200,000 to 300,000 clones, roughly 90% of which are singletons, and approximately 7.6% rests with the top ten. The sample was peripheral blood. The receptors derive from a man aged 60 to 69 who had recovered from COVID-19.

Many counts were recorded for this clone. The chain joins TRBV5-8 to TRBJ1-2; D is unresolved. Germline lookup yields CDR1 SGHTS and CDR2 YDEGEE. With 0 bases removed from V and 2 bases from J, the gap between germline ends came to 8 bases. The CDR3 is 14 residues long. CDR3 amino acids: CASSLAGRNYGYTF. CDR3 bases: TGTGCCAGCAGCTTGGCCGGTCGGAACTATGGCTACACCTTC. The variable domain in full, with the rest retrieved from reference TRBV5-8 and TRBJ1-2, is EAGVTQSPTHLIKTRGQQATLRCSPISGHTSVYWYQQALGLGLQFLLWYDEGEERNRGNFPPRFSGRQFPNYSSELNVNALELEDSALYLCASSLAGRNYGYTFGSGTRLTVV.

The chain combines TRBV9 with TRBJ2-1, with D possibly matching TRBD1 (6 bases). The V end lost 0 bases, the J end lost 8 bases, and 24 bases lay between the germline ends. CDR1 is SGDLS and CDR2 is YYNGEE in the germline V gene. The CDR3 contains 18 residues. CDR3 sequence (DNA): TGTGCCAGCAGCGTAGATCGTTGGACAGCCACTGGGGGCGATGAGCAGTTCTTC. Its protein product is CASSVDRWTATGGDEQFF.

This rearrangement joins TRBV6-5 to TRBJ2-7, with D uncertain. The germline V gene has CDR1 MNHEY and CDR2 SVGAGI. The V end was cut by 7 bases, the J end by 5 bases, with 12 bases between. The CDR3 is 12 amino acids. The CDR3, as DNA: TGTGCCAGCACGGAGTCGGTCAACGAGCAGTACTTC. Protein sequence: CASTESVNEQYF.

This clone was picked up a small number of times. The chain uses TRBV6-5 and TRBJ1-6, with 7 bases matching TRBD1. Germline CDR1 reads MNHEY; CDR2 reads SVGAGI. Unmatched junction bases numbered 4, after V lost 2 bases and J lost 9 bases. The CDR3 runs 14 residues. The CDR3 DNA follows: TGTGCCAGCAGTTACGGCAGGGGGTCTTCACCCCTCCACTTT. Amino acid sequence: CASSYGRGSSPLHF.